This T cell receptor (beta chain) was recorded in a study of T cell responses to AZD1222 COVID-19 vaccine. This CDR3 has 13 amino acids. The V end was cut by 0 bases, the J end by 2 bases, with 4 bases between. CDR1 and CDR2 from the germline V gene are SNHLY and FYNNEI. TCRdb's table, derived via immunoSEQ multiplex PCR, lists solely in-frame clones and lacks some. The sample holds nearly 90,000 clones, approximately 88% seen once. This chain connects TRBV2 to TRBJ1-1, with no clear D. This sequence was found in an adult in good health. The sample was peripheral blood, taken on day 0 of AZD1222 vaccination. The CDR3 spells CASSEAENTEAFF. CDR3 coding DNA: TGTGCCAGCAGTGAAGCAGAAAACACTGAAGCTTTCTTT. Full variable domain (rest looked up from reference TRBV2 and TRBJ1-1): EPEVTQTPSHQVTQMGQEVILRCVPISNHLYFYWYRQILGQKVEFLVSFYNNEISEKSEIFDDQFSVERPDGSNFTLKIRSTKLEDSAMYFCASSEAENTEAFFGQGTRLTVV.